The 4 T cell receptor beta chains below come from one sample, sequenced in a study of CD8+ T cells in alopecia areata. Treatment indicated: oral pan-JAK inhibitor, 5-10 mg twice daily. The authors extracted RNA and reverse transcribed it into cDNA as the sequencing template. Clones were sequenced by immunoSEQ multiplex PCR, and TCRdb holds only the in-frame ones, with some missing. The sample contains a few hundred thousand clones, under 70% of which appear only once. The sample here was CD4+ T cells sorted from blood, taken between weeks 43 and 45, from a patient treated with tofacitinib. The receptors were gathered from a human donor with alopecia areata.

J is TRBJ2-3 and V is TRBV2, with 7 bases matching TRBD1. This CDR3 contains 15 residues. V shed 3 bases and J 1 base; nucleotides not matched to a gene: 4. CDR1 is SNHLY and CDR2 is FYNNEI in the germline V gene. This CDR3 reads CASSEGDSRTDTQYF. CDR3 DNA: TGTGCCAGCAGTGAGGGGGACAGTCGCACAGATACGCAGTATTTT.

This clone has more than one count but fewer than ten. Distinct nucleotide sequences in the sample also encode this CDR3. The gene calls are TRBV5-1 and TRBJ1-1; TRBD1 is a possible D gene (5 bases). Germline V gives CDR1 SGHRS, CDR2 YFSETQ. V lost 2 bases and J 3 bases, leaving 11 bases between the germline ends. This CDR3 comprises 14 residues. CDR3 residues: CASSFSGWDTEAFF. The CDR3 coding sequence is TGCGCCAGCAGCTTCTCAGGGTGGGACACTGAAGCTTTCTTT.

This clone was observed at least ten times. Distinct nucleotide sequences in the sample also encode this CDR3. The rearrangement joins TRBV29-1 to TRBJ2-6; the D gene is possibly TRBD2 (6 bases). Deletions cut 6 bases from V and 2 bases from J, with 11 bases between. The CDR3 contains 14 residues. The germline gives CDR1 SQVTM, CDR2 ANQGSEA. The CDR3 region has the DNA TGCAGCGTCGGCCGGGGGACTGGGGCCAACGTCCTGACTTTC. It specifies CSVGRGTGANVLTF.

This rearrangement joins TRBV20-1 to TRBJ2-3, with D unclear. Germline-derived CDR1 and CDR2 are DFQATT and SNEGSKA (reference sequence). The ends were cut back, 3 bases at V and 11 bases at J, with 12 bases in the middle. The CDR3 is 11 amino acids. The CDR3 DNA follows: TGCAGTGCTAGCTTCGGTGAAGGGCAGTATTTT. It encodes CSASFGEGQYF.